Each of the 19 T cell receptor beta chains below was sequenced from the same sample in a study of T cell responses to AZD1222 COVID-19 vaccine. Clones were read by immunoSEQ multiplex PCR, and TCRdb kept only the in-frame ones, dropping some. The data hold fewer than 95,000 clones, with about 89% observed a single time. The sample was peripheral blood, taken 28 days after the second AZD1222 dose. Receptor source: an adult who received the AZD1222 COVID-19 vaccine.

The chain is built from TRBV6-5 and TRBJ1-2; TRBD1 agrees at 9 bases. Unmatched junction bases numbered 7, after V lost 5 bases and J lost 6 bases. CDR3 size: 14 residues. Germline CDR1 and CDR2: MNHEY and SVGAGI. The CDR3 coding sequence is TGTGCCAGCAGTAGCCGGGGGACAGGGCATGGCTACACCTTC. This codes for CASSSRGTGHGYTF.

CDR3 sequence: CASSRASVAGELFF. The CDR3 DNA sequence: TGTGCCAGCAGTAGGGCTAGCGTGGCCGGGGAGCTGTTTTTT. The V and J genes are TRBV2 and TRBJ2-2; D perhaps matches TRBD2 (6 bases). Germline-derived CDR1 and CDR2 are SNHLY and FYNNEI. V lost 5 bases, J lost 6 bases, and 13 bases lay in between. This CDR3 contains 14 residues.

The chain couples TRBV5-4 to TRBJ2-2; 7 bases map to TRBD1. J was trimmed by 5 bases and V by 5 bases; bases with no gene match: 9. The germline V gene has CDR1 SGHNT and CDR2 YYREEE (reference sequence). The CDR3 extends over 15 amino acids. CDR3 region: CASSYRQGWTGELFF. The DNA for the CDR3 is TGTGCCAGCAGTTATAGACAGGGCTGGACCGGGGAGCTGTTTTTT.

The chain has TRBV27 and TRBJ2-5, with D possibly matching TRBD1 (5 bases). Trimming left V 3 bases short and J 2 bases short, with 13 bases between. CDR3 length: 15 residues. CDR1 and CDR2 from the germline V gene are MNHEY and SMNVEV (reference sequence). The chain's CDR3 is CASSFIGAGQETQYF. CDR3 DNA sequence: TGTGCCAGCAGTTTTATTGGGGCAGGACAAGAGACCCAGTACTTC.

Here the CDR3 reads CASSHRAGGEKLFF. The CDR3 DNA sequence: TGTGCCAGCAGCCACAGGGCCGGGGGTGAAAAACTGTTTTTT. The V and J genes are TRBV3-1 (or the pseudogene TRBV3-2) and TRBJ1-4; TRBD1 is a possible D gene (5 bases). CDR1 and CDR2 from the germline V gene are LGHDT and YNNKEL (reference sequence). The CDR3 has 14 residues. V was shortened by 3 bases and J by 7 bases, with 12 bases between the two germline ends.

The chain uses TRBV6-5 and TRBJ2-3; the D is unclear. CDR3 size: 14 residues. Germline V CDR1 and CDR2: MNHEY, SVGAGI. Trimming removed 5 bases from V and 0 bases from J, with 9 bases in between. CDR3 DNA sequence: TGTGCCAGCAGTCACTGGTTTAGCACAGATACGCAGTATTTT. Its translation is CASSHWFSTDTQYF.

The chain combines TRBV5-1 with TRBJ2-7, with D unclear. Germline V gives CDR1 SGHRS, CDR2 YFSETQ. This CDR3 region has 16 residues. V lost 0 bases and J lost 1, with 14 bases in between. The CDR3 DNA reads TGCGCCAGCAGCTTGGATCCAGCCCGGTCGTCCTACGAGCAGTACTTC. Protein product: CASSLDPARSSYEQYF.

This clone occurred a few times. The CDR3 spells CASSLSGLAGGRENRDIQYF. In DNA form, the CDR3 reads TGTGCCAGCAGCTTAAGTGGCCTAGCGGGGGGCCGGGAAAATAGGGACATTCAGTACTTC. The V and J genes are TRBV13 and TRBJ2-4; 11 positions match TRBD2. After removal of 2 bases from V and 8 bases from J, the junction contained 20 bases not matched to a gene. This CDR3 comprises 20 residues. The V gene's germline CDR1 is PRHDT and CDR2 FYEKMQ (reference sequence). The entire variable domain, with the rest obtained from reference TRBV13 and TRBJ2-4, is as follows: AAGVIQSPRHLIKEKRETATLKCYPIPRHDTVYWYQQGPGQDPQFLISFYEKMQSDKGSIPDRFSAQQFSDYHSELNMSSLELGDSALYFCASSLSGLAGGRENRDIQYFGAGTRLSVL.

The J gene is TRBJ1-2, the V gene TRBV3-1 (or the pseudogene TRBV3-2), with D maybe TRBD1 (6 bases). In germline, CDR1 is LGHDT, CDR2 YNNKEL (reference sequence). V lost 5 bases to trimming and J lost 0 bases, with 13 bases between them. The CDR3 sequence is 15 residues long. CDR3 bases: TGTGCCAGCAGCTACCCGACAGGACCTAACTATGGCTACACCTTC. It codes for CASSYPTGPNYGYTF.

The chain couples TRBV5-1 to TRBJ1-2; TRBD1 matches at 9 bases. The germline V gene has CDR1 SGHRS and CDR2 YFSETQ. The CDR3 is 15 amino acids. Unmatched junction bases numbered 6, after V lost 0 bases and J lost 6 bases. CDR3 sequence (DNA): TGCGCCAGCAGCTTGGCCGTTGGGACAGGGAATGGCTACACCTTC. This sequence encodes CASSLAVGTGNGYTF.

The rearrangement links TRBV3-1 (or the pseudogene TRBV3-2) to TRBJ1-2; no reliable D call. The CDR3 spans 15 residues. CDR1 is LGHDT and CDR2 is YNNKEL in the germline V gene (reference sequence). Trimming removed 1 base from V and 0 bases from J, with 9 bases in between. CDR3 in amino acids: CASSQVWDTNYGYTF. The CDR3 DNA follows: TGTGCCAGCAGCCAAGTTTGGGATACTAACTATGGCTACACCTTC.

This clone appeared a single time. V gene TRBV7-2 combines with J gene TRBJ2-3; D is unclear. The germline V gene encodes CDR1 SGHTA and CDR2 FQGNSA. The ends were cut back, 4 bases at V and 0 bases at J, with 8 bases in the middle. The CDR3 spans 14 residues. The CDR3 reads CASSSSTSTDTQYF. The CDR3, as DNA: TGTGCCAGCAGCTCGTCGACTAGCACAGATACGCAGTATTTT.

CDR3 region: CASSLVSGPYEQYF. Written as DNA, the CDR3 is TGCGCCAGCAGCTTGGTTTCTGGGCCCTACGAGCAGTACTTC. V usage is TRBV5-1 and J usage is TRBJ2-7; D not certain. The length of the CDR3 is 14 residues. The V end lost 0 bases, the J end lost 2 bases, and 9 bases lay between the germline ends. Germline V gene sequence: CDR1 SGHRS, CDR2 YFSETQ.

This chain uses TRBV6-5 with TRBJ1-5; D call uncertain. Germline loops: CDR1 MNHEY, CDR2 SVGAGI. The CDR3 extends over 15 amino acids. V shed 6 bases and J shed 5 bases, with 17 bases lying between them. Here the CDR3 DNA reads TGTGCCAGCAGAGAGGCGACAACCGGCCATCAGCCCCAGCATTTT. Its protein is CASREATTGHQPQHF.

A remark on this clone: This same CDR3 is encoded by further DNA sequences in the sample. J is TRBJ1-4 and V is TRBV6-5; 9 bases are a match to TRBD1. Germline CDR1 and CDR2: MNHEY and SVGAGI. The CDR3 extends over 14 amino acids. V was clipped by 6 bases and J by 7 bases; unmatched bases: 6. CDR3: CASSKTGGSEKLFF. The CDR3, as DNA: TGTGCCAGCAGCAAGACAGGGGGTAGTGAAAAACTGTTTTTT.

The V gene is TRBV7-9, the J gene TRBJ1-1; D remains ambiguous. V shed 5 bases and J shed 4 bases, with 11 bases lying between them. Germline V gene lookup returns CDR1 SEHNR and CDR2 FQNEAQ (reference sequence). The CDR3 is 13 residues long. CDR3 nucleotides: TGTGCCAGCAGCCCGGTCTGGGTCACTGAAGCTTTCTTT. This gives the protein CASSPVWVTEAFF.

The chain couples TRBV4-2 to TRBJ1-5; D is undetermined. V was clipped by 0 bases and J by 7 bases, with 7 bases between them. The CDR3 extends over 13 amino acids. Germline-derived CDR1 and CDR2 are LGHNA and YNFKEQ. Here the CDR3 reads CASSQEIRQPQHF. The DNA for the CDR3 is TGTGCCAGCAGCCAAGAAATCCGCCAGCCCCAGCATTTT.

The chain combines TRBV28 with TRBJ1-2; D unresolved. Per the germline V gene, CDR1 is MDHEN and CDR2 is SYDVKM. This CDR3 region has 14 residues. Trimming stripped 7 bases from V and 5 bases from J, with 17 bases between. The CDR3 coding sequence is TGTGCCAGCATAGCGTCGGGTGGAGTGTATGGCTACACCTTC. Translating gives CASIASGGVYGYTF.

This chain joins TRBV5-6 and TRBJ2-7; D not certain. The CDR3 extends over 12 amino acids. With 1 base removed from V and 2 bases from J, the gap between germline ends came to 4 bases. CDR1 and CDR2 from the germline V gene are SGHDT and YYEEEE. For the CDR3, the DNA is TGTGCCAGCAGCTTGCCAACCTACGAGCAGTACTTC. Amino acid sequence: CASSLPTYEQYF.